This T cell receptor (beta chain) originates from a study of T-cell memory formation after mild COVID-19. Whole-study findings and limits: CD4/CD8 balance held among clones contracting day 15 to 85, and later expanders leaned CD4+.

Constant-segment-primed 5'RACE gave TCR alpha and TCR beta cDNA libraries with sample barcodes and UMIs. TCRdb re-analysed the 5' RACE reads in MiXCR, keeping a single row per CDR3 protein. The repertoire holds around 200,000 distinct CDR3 sequences, with approximately 30% as singletons. Note on this clonotype: Its specificity is unknown.

This TCR was sampled from an adult woman who had mild COVID-19 (a few samples of this study predate the infection). Cell type and time point are not known. Sample: PBMCs or a T cell subset sorted from them (not recorded which).

The CDR3 DNA sequence: TGTGCCAGCAGCCTGGACTTCTCCTACGAGCAGTACTTC. Its protein product is CASSLDFSYEQYF. This chain connects TRBV7-2 to TRBJ2-7; tentative D call: TRBD2 (5 bases). Germline-derived CDR1 and CDR2 are SGHTA and FQGNSA. The CDR3 has 13 residues. The V end was cut by 5 bases, the J end by 0 bases, with 8 bases between.